This T cell receptor beta chain stems from a study of shared clonotypes between healthy human individuals. Overall study results and limits: Sampling included only blood; tissue repertoires likely differ. There were few donors, and this limited the genetic and exposure-history diversity represented.

This clone has only a few counts. Its target is unknown. The sample carries other DNA sequences with the same CDR3. CDR1 is SGHNT, CDR2 YYREEE, per germline (reference sequence). V was cut by 0 bases and J by 5 bases, with 5 bases left in between. The CDR3 is 12 amino acids. Donors comprised only Caucasian adults living in Nashville, Tennessee. Each sorted subset replicate got 200 ng genomic DNA, around 29,000 genomes. Using immunoSEQ multiplex PCR, the repertoire was profiled, and TCRdb retains in-frame clones only, with some absent. Here the sample spans about 2.4 million clones, over 85% being singletons.

This chain uses TRBV5-4 with TRBJ2-5; no clear D gene. This receptor was identified in a man aged 18 to 29 in good health. Some clones in this sample may be carry-over from other donors' samples. The source material was naive CD4+ T cells from PBMCs. Subset denoted: CD45RA+ positively selected. CDR3 DNA sequence: TGTGCCAGCAGCTTGGCCTCCGAGACCCAGTACTTC. Its translation is CASSLASETQYF.